These 24 T cell receptor beta chains came from one sample sequenced in a study of ipilimumab plus nivolumab after autologous stem cell transplantation. Produced via immunoSEQ multiplex PCR; TCRdb's table is partial and in-frame only. The table shows 9,400 or so clones, with more than 60% occurring only once. Source: PBMCs, taken in a trial of ipilimumab plus nivolumab as post-transplant consolidation. These receptors all stem from a female donor with multiple myeloma.

The CDR3 loop is CASSYSISYNEQFF. The CDR3 DNA sequence: TGTGCCAGCAGTTACTCGATATCCTACAATGAGCAGTTCTTC. The J gene is TRBJ2-1, the V gene TRBV6-5; D gene ambiguous. The V gene lost 0 bases and the J gene lost 1 base, with 4 bases spanning the gap. CDR1 and CDR2 from the germline V gene are MNHEY and SVGAGI. This CDR3 is 14 amino acids long.

The chain is built from TRBV4-2 and TRBJ2-1; 7 bases are shared with TRBD1. Germline lookup yields CDR1 LGHNA and CDR2 YNFKEQ. Germline trimming cut 0 bases from V and 3 bases from J; bases unmatched to any gene: 5. CDR3 size: 16 residues. The CDR3 spells CASSQDWDRGYNEQFF. CDR3 sequence (DNA): TGTGCCAGCAGCCAAGATTGGGACAGAGGCTACAATGAGCAGTTCTTC.

This clone was counted between two and nine times. Within the sample, other DNA sequences also encode this same CDR3. The chain carries TRBV28 and TRBJ1-4; 7 bases map to TRBD1. J was trimmed by 6 bases and V by 5 bases; bases with no gene match: 9. The CDR3 has 15 residues. CDR1 and CDR2 from the germline V gene are MDHEN and SYDVKM. CDR3 nucleotide sequence: TGTGCCAGCAGTCTAAACAGGGGACTTTATGAAAAACTGTTTTTT. This encodes CASSLNRGLYEKLFF.

This clone is categorized as medium-sized (0.01 to 0.1%). The V and J genes are TRBV19 and TRBJ1-4; TRBD1 is a possible D gene (6 bases). Germline CDR1 and CDR2: LNHDA and SQIVND (reference sequence). This CDR3 is built from 15 residues. Trimming pared 3 bases from V and 7 bases from J, leaving 15 bases between. The DNA of the CDR3 is TGTGCCAGTAGTATGTCGACAGGCTGGGGTGAAAAACTGTTTTTT. Its protein is CASSMSTGWGEKLFF.

This clone turned up a few times. The rearrangement joins TRBV19 to TRBJ1-1, with D tentatively TRBD1 (5 bases). The CDR3 contains 11 residues. V gave up 8 bases and J gave up 7 bases, with 11 bases separating them. CDR1 LNHDA and CDR2 SQIVND come from the germline V gene (reference sequence). As DNA, the CDR3 is TGTGCCAGTGGGCAGGGCTTTGAAGCTTTCTTT. This sequence encodes CASGQGFEAFF.

This chain links TRBV11-2 with TRBJ1-2, with 8 positions matching TRBD1. This CDR3 contains 14 residues. Germline assignment: CDR1 SGHAT and CDR2 FQNNGV. Trimming removed 5 bases from V and 4 bases from J; junction bases left unmatched: 6. The CDR3 protein is CASSPRQGPYGYTF. The CDR3 coding sequence is TGTGCCAGCAGCCCGCGACAGGGGCCCTATGGCTACACCTTC.

The V call is TRBV4-2, the J call TRBJ2-1, with D possibly called TRBD1 or TRBD2 (6 bases each). V lost 3 bases and J 2 bases, leaving 23 bases between the germline ends. Germline V lookup: CDR1 LGHNA, CDR2 YNFKEQ. The CDR3 runs 19 residues. CDR3 loop: CASSHALGAGTQTYNEQFF. CDR3 DNA sequence: TGTGCCAGCAGCCATGCGTTGGGGGCCGGGACTCAGACCTACAATGAGCAGTTCTTC.

V is TRBV10-3 and J is TRBJ1-2, with a possible D match to TRBD1 (5 bases). V was shortened by 4 bases and J by 3 bases, with 15 bases between the two germline ends. This CDR3 has 15 amino acids. Germline-derived CDR1 and CDR2 are ENHRY and SYGVKD. The DNA for the CDR3 is TGTGCCATCAGTGTACTGGAGGGGAACCACTATGGCTACACCTTC. This sequence encodes CAISVLEGNHYGYTF.

This clone was observed a handful of times. The gene calls are TRBV11-2 and TRBJ2-3; the D gene could be TRBD1 or TRBD2 (5 bases each). V lost 5 bases, J lost 2 bases, and 17 bases lay in between. The CDR3 consists of 16 residues. CDR1 SGHAT and CDR2 FQNNGV come from the germline V gene. The CDR3: CASSPPVRGDTDTQYF. DNA of the CDR3: TGTGCCAGCAGCCCGCCAGTGAGGGGAGACACAGATACGCAGTATTTT.

Relative to its sample, this clone is medium-sized (0.01 to 0.1%). The sample contains more than one DNA sequence encoding this CDR3. This sequence joins TRBV27 and TRBJ1-1; D is perhaps TRBD1 (6 bases). Germline assignment: CDR1 MNHEY and CDR2 SMNVEV (reference sequence). The CDR3 is 12 residues long. The ends were cut back, 2 bases at V and 8 bases at J, with 9 bases in the middle. The CDR3 DNA is TGTGCCAGCAGTTTACCACAGGGAGAAGCTTTCTTT. Translating gives CASSLPQGEAFF.

The V and J genes are TRBV10-2 and TRBJ1-4; perhaps TRBD1 as D (5 bases). Germline assignment: CDR1 WSHSY and CDR2 SAAADI. CDR3 size: 14 residues. The V and J ends lost 5 bases and 2 bases respectively, with 9 bases between them. CDR3 loop: CASSLQATNEKLFF. DNA for the CDR3: TGCGCCAGCAGTTTACAGGCCACTAATGAAAAACTGTTTTTT.

The chain is built from TRBV19 and TRBJ1-2, with TRBD1 as a possible D gene (5 bases). CDR3 size: 13 residues. V dropped 7 bases and J dropped 4 bases, with 13 bases sitting between them. From germline, CDR1 is LNHDA and CDR2 SQIVND (reference sequence). This CDR3 reads CASKRNRSYGYTF. CDR3 sequence (DNA): TGTGCCAGTAAGAGAAACAGGAGCTATGGCTACACCTTC.

The chain recombines TRBV7-2 with TRBJ2-5, with D perhaps matching TRBD2 (5 bases). The CDR3 runs to 13 residues. V lost 5 bases, J lost 5 bases, and 12 bases lay in between. From germline, CDR1 is SGHTA and CDR2 FQGNSA. The CDR3 DNA follows: TGTGCCAGCAGCCCAACTAGGACGGAGACCCAGTACTTC. Its protein product is CASSPTRTETQYF.

This clone was counted once. The CDR3 nucleotides read TGTGCCAGCAGCGCGGAGGGAACTTGGAACACTGAAGCTTTCTTT. Its protein is CASSAEGTWNTEAFF. The chain is built from TRBV28 and TRBJ1-1, with D unclear. Germline V lookup: CDR1 MDHEN, CDR2 SYDVKM. The CDR3 consists of 15 residues. Trimming removed 6 bases from V and 1 base from J, with 15 bases in between.

V usage is TRBV19 and J usage is TRBJ2-1, with 9 bases fitting TRBD2. V shed 6 bases, J shed 3 bases, and the junction held 9 bases outside the gene matches. There are 16 residues in the CDR3. CDR1 LNHDA and CDR2 SQIVND come from the germline V gene (reference sequence). As DNA, the CDR3 is TGTGCCAGTAGCACCAGAGCGGGAGGAGGCTACAATGAGCAGTTCTTC. Residues: CASSTRAGGGYNEQFF.

CDR3: CASSKDGSGSTGELFF. The CDR3, as DNA: TGTGCCAGCAGCAAAGATGGTAGCGGGAGCACCGGGGAGCTGTTTTTT. The rearrangement joins TRBV11-3 to TRBJ2-2, with 9 bases identical to TRBD2. The V gene's germline CDR1 is SGHNT and CDR2 YENEEA. Unmatched junction bases numbered 8, after V lost 5 bases and J lost 4 bases. This CDR3 has 16 residues.

The chain employs TRBV9 and TRBJ2-7; 7 bases fit TRBD1. Germline V CDR1 and CDR2: SGDLS, YYNGEE. Losses at the gene ends were 3 bases for V and 0 bases for J; bases not matched to a gene: 3. The CDR3 has 14 residues. The CDR3 DNA sequence: TGTGCCAGCAGCGGACGGGACAGCTCCTACGAGCAGTACTTC. Translated, it gives CASSGRDSSYEQYF.

This clone qualifies as medium-sized. The chain couples TRBV29-1 to TRBJ2-1; 11 bases line up with TRBD2. Germline lookup yields CDR1 SQVTM and CDR2 ANQGSEA. The CDR3 length is 14 residues. V shed 4 bases, J shed 7 bases, and the junction held 6 bases outside the gene matches. This CDR3 is CSVVGPSGGNEQFF. CDR3 in DNA: TGCAGCGTTGTAGGCCCTAGCGGGGGGAATGAGCAGTTCTTC.

The V gene is TRBV7-4, the J gene TRBJ1-3; D is undetermined. The germline gives CDR1 SGHVT, CDR2 SQSDAQ. Deletions cut 2 bases from V and 0 bases from J, with 11 bases between. The CDR3 length is 16 residues. The CDR3 spells CASSLTGGNSGNTIYF. CDR3 bases: TGTGCCAGCAGCTTAACCGGAGGGAACTCTGGAAACACCATATATTTT.

This clone was counted a few times. The gene calls are TRBV6-6 and TRBJ2-7; 14 bases align to TRBD2. J gave up 6 bases and V 6 bases, and 1 base lay outside the gene matches. Germline-derived CDR1 and CDR2 are MNHNY and SVGAGI (reference sequence). The CDR3 is 13 amino acids. For the CDR3, the DNA is TGTGCCAGCAGCGGACTAGCGGGAGGCGAGCAGTACTTC. The encoded protein is CASSGLAGGEQYF.

This chain uses TRBV7-2 with TRBJ1-2; D possibly corresponds to TRBD1 (5 bases). Per the germline V gene, CDR1 is SGHTA and CDR2 is FQGNSA. The V end was cut by 0 bases, the J end by 13 bases, with 21 bases between. CDR3 size: 15 residues. CDR3 sequence (DNA): TGTGCCAGCAGCTTAGCGCGGGGGTTTTGGGGGGAGCCCACCTTC. Amino acids: CASSLARGFWGEPTF. Using reference TRBV7-2 and TRBJ1-2 for the parts outside the CDR3, the full variable domain is GAGVSQSPSNKVTEKGKDVELRCDPISGHTALYWYRQSLGQGLEFLIYFQGNSAPDKSGLPSDRFSAERTGGSVSTLTIQRTQQEDSAVYLCASSLARGFWGEPTFGSGTRLTVV.

The V gene is TRBV6-4, the J gene TRBJ1-3; D is ambiguous. Germline V gives CDR1 MRHNA, CDR2 SNTAGT. Trimming shortened V by 7 bases and J by 10 bases, and 17 bases separated the two germline ends. This CDR3 spans 13 amino acids. The CDR3 bases are TGTGCCAGCACCACAGACGAAAATCGTACCATATATTTT. It specifies CASTTDENRTIYF.

This chain joins TRBV7-9 and TRBJ2-1; unclear D gene. V gave up 2 bases and J gave up 7 bases, with 12 bases separating them. The length of the CDR3 is 14 residues. The germline V gene has CDR1 SEHNR and CDR2 FQNEAQ (reference sequence). The CDR3, as DNA: TGTGCCAGCAGCTTATCTTCCCTCGGGAATGAGCAGTTCTTC. It specifies CASSLSSLGNEQFF.

Only one count was recorded for this clone. Germline is not matched at one junction end, which may reflect a read error. The chain joins TRBV11-2 to TRBJ2-2; 8 positions agree with TRBD2. Germline V gene sequence: CDR1 SGHAT, CDR2 FQNNGV. The CDR3 has 17 residues. This CDR3 is CVSSLDLYSGVTGELFF. CDR3 nucleotide sequence: TGTGTCAGCAGCTTAGATCTATATAGCGGGGTCACCGGGGAGCTGTTTTTT.